This TCR beta chain was documented in a study of monozygotic twins with cystic fibrosis. In the study overall: Approximately 3.2 micrograms of fragmented DNA underwent roughly 16 PCR cycles for library preparation.

Study outcomes and limitations: Shared CDR3 numbers were not associated with age, concordance or severity. Co-twins had the most similar V usage for 13 of 16 pairs, J for 8.

The data were produced by immunoSEQ multiplex PCR, yet TCRdb's version contains in-frame clones alone and is incomplete. The sample lists about 36,000 clones; roughly 84% were seen once. As concerns this clone: As yet, its antigen is unknown.

This CDR3 is 14 amino acids long. Germline CDR1 and CDR2: SGHKS and YYEKEE (reference sequence). V dropped 4 bases and J dropped 6 bases, with 16 bases sitting between them. This sequence originates from a girl aged 2-10 years with cystic fibrosis. The genes are TRBV5-5 and TRBJ1-2, with D perhaps matching TRBD1 (6 bases). The sequenced material came from blood. In DNA form, the CDR3 reads TGTGCCAGCAGCCCCGACAGGTTACCTCATGGCTACACCTTC. The encoded protein is CASSPDRLPHGYTF.